This T cell receptor (beta chain) originates from a study of post-analysis software for immune sequencing data. The overall study: Progressive-relapsing, secondary progressive and relapsing-remitting multiple sclerosis were among the disease courses included.

Study findings and constraints: The five TRBV segments detected at higher frequency in patients than in controls included TRBV5-6, TRBV5-1 and TRBV20-1.

A remark on this clonotype: The antigen is undetermined.

Prepared libraries of TCR beta cDNA carried unique molecular identifiers. TCRdb reprocessed the PCR reads with MiXCR, giving one entry per CDR3 protein. The repertoire holds roughly 540,000 distinct CDR3 sequences, with 34% as singletons. Germline lookup yields CDR1 SGHDN and CDR2 FVKESK. The junction had 17 bases not matched to a gene; V was cut back by 8 bases and J by 2 bases. The CDR3 sequence is 17 residues long. The TCR sequence derives from a girl aged 2-17 years with multiple sclerosis. Sequenced input: blood. The chain employs TRBV14 and TRBJ2-7, with 8 positions matching TRBD2. The CDR3 loop reads CASSHRAGTRGTYEQYF. In DNA form, the CDR3 reads TGTGCCAGCTCCCACAGGGCCGGGACTAGGGGGACCTACGAGCAGTACTTC.